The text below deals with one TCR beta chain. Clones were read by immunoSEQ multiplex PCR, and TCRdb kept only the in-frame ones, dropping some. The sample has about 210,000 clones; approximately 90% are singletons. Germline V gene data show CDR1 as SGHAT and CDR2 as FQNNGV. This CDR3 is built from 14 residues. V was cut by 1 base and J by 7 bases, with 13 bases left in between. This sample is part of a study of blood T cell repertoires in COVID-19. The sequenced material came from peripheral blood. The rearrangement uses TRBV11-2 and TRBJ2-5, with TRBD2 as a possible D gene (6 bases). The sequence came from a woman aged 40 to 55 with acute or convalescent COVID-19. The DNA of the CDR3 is TGTGCCAGCAGCTTAGGACGGGCCGGGGGGACCCAGTACTTC. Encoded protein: CASSLGRAGGTQYF.